This entry lists 25 T cell receptor beta chains sequenced from one sample in a study of CD8+CD57+ T cells in acquired aplastic anemia (dated by TCRdb to 2017 to 2018). Expansion of CD8+CD57+ cells had been shown by flow cytometry in the patients chosen for sequencing. Sequencing relied on an Illumina HiSeq 2000. Genomic DNA served as template for TCR beta VDJ combination and CDR3 sequence profiling. Clones were called with MiXCR by TCRdb after fastp trimmed the public reads at Q25, and only in-frame beta chains were retained. Under each unique CDR3 protein, matching rows form one entry showing the most common genes and DNA. The sample contains roughly 160,000 distinct CDR3 sequences, more than 45% of them found a single time. About 2.8% of the sample goes to the ten largest clones. Sequenced: sorted CD4+, CD8+, or CD8+CD57+ T cells (not recorded which) from PBMCs. Receptors originate from a human donor with aplastic anemia.

This clonotype was counted ten times or more. V and J are TRBV5-1 and TRBJ2-1, with 7 bases matching TRBD1. Trimming at V came to 7 bases and at J to 2 bases, leaving 3 bases not matched to a gene. This CDR3 has 13 amino acids. CDR1 is SGHRS and CDR2 is YFSETQ in the germline V gene. CDR3 region: CASEGQPYNEQFF. In DNA form, the CDR3 reads TGCGCCAGCGAGGGACAGCCCTACAATGAGCAGTTCTTC.

The sample holds many counts of this clonotype. The rearrangement joins TRBV7-2 to TRBJ2-1, with 7 bases aligning to TRBD2. The CDR3 loop spans 13 amino acids. The germline CDR1 and CDR2 sequences are SGHTA and FQGNSA. V gave up 4 bases and J gave up 11 bases; unmatched junction bases: 8. The DNA of the CDR3 is TGTGCCAGCAGCTCGGCTCCGGGAGGCAAGCAGTTCTTC. Its protein is CASSSAPGGKQFF.

This clonotype has a count of ten or more. The chain couples TRBV5-4 to TRBJ1-2; D uncertain. CDR1 SGHNT and CDR2 YYREEE come from the germline V gene (reference sequence). Trimming left V 4 bases short and J 4 bases short, with 11 bases between. This CDR3 is 13 amino acids long. The CDR3 nucleotides are TGTGCCAGCAGCGATAGACAAATCTATGGCTACACCTTC. It translates to CASSDRQIYGYTF.

This chain links TRBV15 with TRBJ2-1; possible D gene TRBD2, 5 bases. There are 16 residues in the CDR3. The V end lost 1 base, the J end lost 7 bases, and 17 bases lay between the germline ends. Per the germline V gene, CDR1 is LNHNV and CDR2 is YYDKDF (reference sequence). In DNA form, the CDR3 reads TGTGCCACCAGCAGAGTTCCTAGCTCGATGTTGAATGAGCAGTTCTTC. Its protein product is CATSRVPSSMLNEQFF.

Notes on this clonotype: This may be a read error: a much more frequent sequence differs by one nucleotide. This sequence joins TRBV19 and TRBJ2-7; possibly TRBD2 for D (6 bases). The germline V gene has CDR1 LNHDA and CDR2 SQIVND (reference sequence). The CDR3 loop spans 15 amino acids. The CDR3 loop is CAGSIDSAGTYEQYF. In nucleotides, the CDR3 is TGTGCCGGTAGTATAGATTCCGCGGGGACCTACGAGCAGTACTTC.

Of note for this clonotype: A much larger clonotype is one base distant, so this may be a read error. The chain employs TRBV5-1 and TRBJ2-2; 9 positions agree with TRBD2. Germline loops: CDR1 SGHRS, CDR2 YFSETQ. The CDR3 totals 15 residues. CDR3 sequence (DNA): TGCGCCAGCAGCTGGAGCGGGAGGCCCACCGGGGGGCTGTTTTTT. Protein product: CASSWSGRPTGGLFF.

A word on this clonotype: One junction end disagrees with the germline gene, perhaps due to a read error. The chain combines TRBV7-7 with TRBJ1-6, with unresolved D. The germline V gene has CDR1 SSHAT and CDR2 FNYEAQ (reference sequence). The CDR3 contains 13 residues. The chain's CDR3 is CASSVQHGSPLHF. The CDR3 bases are TGTGCTAGCAGCGTCCAACACGGGTCACCCCTCCACTTT.

In its sample, this clonotype was seen many times. The chain links TRBV5-1 to TRBJ1-1; maybe TRBD1 (6 bases). The CDR3 spans 14 residues. Trimming took off 4 bases at V and 5 bases at J, with 15 bases between the two ends. Looked up from germline, CDR1 is SGHRS and CDR2 is YFSETQ. For the CDR3, the DNA is TGCGCCAGCAGCCCACAGGGTTTGGAAACTGAAGCTTTCTTT. This sequence encodes CASSPQGLETEAFF.

Ten or more counts support this clonotype. The chain combines TRBV20-1 with TRBJ2-7; 9 bases map to TRBD2. CDR1 is DFQATT and CDR2 is SNEGSKA in the germline V gene (reference sequence). J lost 1 base, V lost 0 bases, and 10 bases had no gene match. This CDR3 is built from 17 residues. CDR3 amino acids: CSARDPSGRTSSYEQYF. In DNA, the CDR3 is TGCAGTGCTAGAGACCCAAGCGGGAGGACCAGTTCCTACGAGCAGTACTTC.

This chain connects TRBV12-3 or TRBV12-4 to TRBJ2-5; possible D gene TRBD1, 6 bases. The CDR3 sequence is 14 residues long. Trimming left V 9 bases short and J 4 bases short, with 18 bases between. Written as DNA, the CDR3 is TGTGCCAGTCATTTCCAGGGGCTTGGAGAGACCCAGTACTTC. Protein sequence: CASHFQGLGETQYF.

This chain connects TRBV19 to TRBJ2-3; 8 bases line up with TRBD2. With V trimmed by 1 base and J by 1 base, 4 bases remained unmatched. The CDR3 sequence is 16 residues long. CDR1 and CDR2 (germline): LNHDA, SQIVND (reference sequence). CDR3 protein: CASSIGTSGRTDTQYF. DNA of the CDR3: TGTGCCAGTAGTATAGGCACTAGCGGCCGCACAGATACGCAGTATTTT.

The gene calls are TRBV7-3 and TRBJ2-7; TRBD2 matches 12 bases. CDR1 is SGHTA and CDR2 is FQGTGA in the germline V gene. This CDR3 region has 16 residues. V lost 3 bases, J lost 7 bases, and 10 bases stayed unmatched. The CDR3 reads CASSLAGASGRGEQYF. CDR3 nucleotide sequence: TGTGCCAGCAGCTTGGCGGGAGCTAGCGGGAGGGGTGAGCAGTACTTC.

Ten or more counts support this clonotype. V is TRBV2 and J is TRBJ2-2, with a weak D call TRBD2 (5 bases). Germline values: CDR1 SNHLY, CDR2 FYNNEI. The CDR3 consists of 15 residues. V lost 6 bases and J lost 0, with 11 bases in between. The CDR3 sequence is CASRGSFANTGELFF. In DNA, the CDR3 is TGTGCCAGCAGGGGGAGTTTCGCGAACACCGGGGAGCTGTTTTTT.

V and J are TRBV10-3 and TRBJ2-7; 7 bases align to TRBD2. The germline CDR1 and CDR2 sequences are ENHRY and SYGVKD. This CDR3 has 11 amino acids. After removal of 10 bases from V and 7 bases from J, the junction contained 7 bases not matched to a gene. In DNA, the CDR3 is TGTGCCACGAAGCGGGAAGGGGAGCAGTACTTC. Protein: CATKREGEQYF.

In this sample, this clonotype turned up once. This chain joins TRBV29-1 and TRBJ2-7; 7 bases are a match to TRBD2. The CDR3 totals 14 residues. V shed 2 bases, J shed 9 bases, and the junction held 13 bases outside the gene matches. CDR1 is SQVTM, CDR2 ANQGSEA, per germline. The CDR3 is CSVERPGGLAGQYF. The CDR3 DNA follows: TGCAGCGTTGAAAGACCCGGGGGATTAGCGGGGCAGTACTTC.

This clonotype appeared a few times. The CDR3 region has the DNA TGTGCCAGCAGTTCAGGGGTCACTGAAGCTTTCTTT. Its protein is CASSSGVTEAFF. The chain combines TRBV2 with TRBJ1-1, with D perhaps matching TRBD1 (6 bases). The CDR3 length is 12 residues. Germline values: CDR1 SNHLY, CDR2 FYNNEI. Trimming took off 5 bases at V and 4 bases at J, with 8 bases between the two ends. The full variable domain, with the rest looked up from reference TRBV2 and TRBJ1-1, is EPEVTQTPSHQVTQMGQEVILRCVPISNHLYFYWYRQILGQKVEFLVSFYNNEISEKSEIFDDQFSVERPDGSNFTLKIRSTKLEDSAMYFCASSSGVTEAFFGQGTRLTVV.

This rearrangement joins TRBV5-1 to TRBJ1-2, with 7 nucleotides matching TRBD1. Germline V gene data show CDR1 as SGHRS and CDR2 as YFSETQ. The CDR3 is made up of 15 amino acids. With V trimmed by 0 bases and J by 2 bases, 4 bases remained unmatched. The CDR3 loop is CASSLEWDSNYGYTF. CDR3 coding DNA: TGCGCCAGCAGCTTGGAGTGGGACAGCAACTATGGCTACACCTTC.

There are many counts of this clonotype. The CDR3 DNA follows: TGTGCCAGCAGTAGAAGGACTAGCGGGCGGGATACGCAGTATTTT. It encodes CASSRRTSGRDTQYF. The gene calls are TRBV12-3 or TRBV12-4 and TRBJ2-3; 11 positions agree with TRBD2. V lost 5 bases, J lost 6 bases, and 7 bases stayed unmatched. This CDR3 has 15 residues.

This clonotype was found a few times. The J gene is TRBJ2-3, the V gene TRBV3-1; 7 bases agree with TRBD2. The CDR3 totals 16 residues. Germline loops: CDR1 LGHDT, CDR2 YNNKEL (reference sequence). Unmatched junction bases numbered 10, after V lost 4 bases and J lost 3 bases. CDR3 bases: TGTGCCAGCAGCCTACGCCCGGGACTATCGACAGATACGCAGTATTTT. It codes for CASSLRPGLSTDTQYF.

This clonotype was observed many times. The chain couples TRBV24-1 to TRBJ2-5; TRBD1 matches at 7 bases. CDR1 and CDR2 from the germline V gene are KGHDR and SFDVKD. V lost 3 bases and J lost 3; bases outside the gene matches: 6. The CDR3 contains 15 residues. The CDR3 is CATSDPRTGEETQYF. The CDR3, as DNA: TGTGCCACCAGTGATCCCCGGACAGGAGAAGAGACCCAGTACTTC.

The chain has TRBV9 and TRBJ2-5; D is uncertain. This CDR3 spans 13 amino acids. The germline V gene has CDR1 SGDLS and CDR2 YYNGEE. The germline V and J ends were trimmed by 3 bases and 2 bases, with 8 bases remaining between them. CDR3 nucleotide sequence: TGTGCCAGCAGCGAATCGCCTCAAGAGACCCAGTACTTC. This encodes CASSESPQETQYF. Full variable domain (remainder filled in from reference TRBV9 and TRBJ2-5): DSGVTQTPKHLITATGQRVTLRCSPRSGDLSVYWYQQSLDQGLQFLIQYYNGEERAKGNILERFSAQQFPDLHSELNLSSLELGDSALYFCASSESPQETQYFGPGTRLLVL.

Turning to this clonotype: A read error may produce the germline difference seen at one junction end. The chain combines TRBV7-9 with TRBJ1-6; D ambiguous. The CDR3 length is 14 residues. In germline, CDR1 is SEHNR, CDR2 FQNEAQ (reference sequence). CDR3 residues: CASSTMVPNPPLHF. Written as DNA, the CDR3 is TGTGCCAGCAGCACTATGGTCCCTAATCCACCCCTCCACTTT.

This sequence joins TRBV25-1 and TRBJ2-1; possibly TRBD2 for D (6 bases). CDR1 is MGHDK and CDR2 is SYGVNS in the germline V gene. The ends were cut back, 8 bases at V and 0 bases at J, with 23 bases in the middle. The CDR3 is 18 residues long. Written as DNA, the CDR3 is TGTGCCAGCGGGGACTTTCGGGCCCCAGTGAGCTCCTACAATGAGCAGTTCTTC. This sequence encodes CASGDFRAPVSSYNEQFF.

The rearrangement uses TRBV19 and TRBJ1-5, with TRBD1 as a possible D gene (5 bases). The CDR3 is 14 amino acids. Germline values: CDR1 LNHDA, CDR2 SQIVND (reference sequence). V was clipped by 10 bases and J by 5 bases, with 18 bases between them. In nucleotides, the CDR3 is TGTGCCACCCTGTCCAGGGAAACTGATCAGCCCCAGCATTTT. Translating gives CATLSRETDQPQHF.

Turning to this clonotype: One junction end disagrees with the germline gene, perhaps due to a read error. The V gene is TRBV7-2, the J gene TRBJ2-7, with 8 bases aligning to TRBD1. Per germline, CDR1 SGHTA and CDR2 FQGNSA. The CDR3 runs 11 residues. The DNA of the CDR3 is TGCGCCAGCAGCGAAGACAGGGGGCAGTACTTC. It codes for CASSEDRGQYF.